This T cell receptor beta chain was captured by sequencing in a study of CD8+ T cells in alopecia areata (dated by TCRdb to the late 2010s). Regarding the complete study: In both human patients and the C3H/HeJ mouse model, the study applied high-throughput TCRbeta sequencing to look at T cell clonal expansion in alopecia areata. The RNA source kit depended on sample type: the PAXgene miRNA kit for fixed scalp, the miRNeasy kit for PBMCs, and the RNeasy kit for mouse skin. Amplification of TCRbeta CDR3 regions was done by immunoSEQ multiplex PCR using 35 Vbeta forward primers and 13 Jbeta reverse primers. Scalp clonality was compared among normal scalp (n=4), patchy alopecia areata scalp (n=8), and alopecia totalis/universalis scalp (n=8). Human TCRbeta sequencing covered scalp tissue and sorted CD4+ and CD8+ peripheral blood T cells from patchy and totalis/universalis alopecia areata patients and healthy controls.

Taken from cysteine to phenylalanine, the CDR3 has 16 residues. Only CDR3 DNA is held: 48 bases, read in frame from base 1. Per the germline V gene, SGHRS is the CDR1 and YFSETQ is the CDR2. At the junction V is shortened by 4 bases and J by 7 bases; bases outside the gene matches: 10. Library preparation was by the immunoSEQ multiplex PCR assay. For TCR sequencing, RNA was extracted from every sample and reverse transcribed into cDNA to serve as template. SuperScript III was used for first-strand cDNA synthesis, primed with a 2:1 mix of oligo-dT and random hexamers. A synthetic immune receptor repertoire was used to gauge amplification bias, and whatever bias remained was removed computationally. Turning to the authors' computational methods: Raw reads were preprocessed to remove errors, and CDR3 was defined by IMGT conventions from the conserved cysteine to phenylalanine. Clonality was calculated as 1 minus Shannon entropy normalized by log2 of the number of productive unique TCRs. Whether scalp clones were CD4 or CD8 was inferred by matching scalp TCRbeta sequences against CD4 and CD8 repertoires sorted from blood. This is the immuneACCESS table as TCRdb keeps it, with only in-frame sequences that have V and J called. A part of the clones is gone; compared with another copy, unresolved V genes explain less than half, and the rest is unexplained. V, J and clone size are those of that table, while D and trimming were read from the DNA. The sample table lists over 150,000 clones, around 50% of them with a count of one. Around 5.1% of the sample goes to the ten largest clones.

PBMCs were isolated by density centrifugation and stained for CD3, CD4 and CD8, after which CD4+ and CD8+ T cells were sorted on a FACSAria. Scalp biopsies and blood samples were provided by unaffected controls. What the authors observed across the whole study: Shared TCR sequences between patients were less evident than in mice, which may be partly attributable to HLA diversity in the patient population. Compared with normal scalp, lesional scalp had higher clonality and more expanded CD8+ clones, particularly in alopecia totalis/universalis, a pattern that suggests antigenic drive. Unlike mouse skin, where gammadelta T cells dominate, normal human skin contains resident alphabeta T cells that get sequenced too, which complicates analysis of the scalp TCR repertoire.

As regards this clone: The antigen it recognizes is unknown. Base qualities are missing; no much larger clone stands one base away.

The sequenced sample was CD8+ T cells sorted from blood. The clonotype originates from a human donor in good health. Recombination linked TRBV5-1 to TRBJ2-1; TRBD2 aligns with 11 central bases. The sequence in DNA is TGCGCCAGCAGCCCCGTAGCGGGGGGGCTGGGGAATGAGCAGTTCTTC. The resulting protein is CASSPVAGGLGNEQFF.